These 8 T cell receptor beta chains share one sample of origin, sequenced in a study of identifying expanded T cells in peripheral blood. TCRdb keeps only in-frame clones here, not all; method: immunoSEQ multiplex PCR. The profile shows 50,000 to 60,000 clones, over 80% of them singletons. Source material: blood. Every receptor here comes from a person aged 18-70 years in good health.

This chain links TRBV4-3 with TRBJ2-7; TRBD2 aligns across 7 bases. Germline V CDR1 and CDR2: LGHNA, YSLEER. There are 17 residues in the CDR3. V shed 0 bases, J shed 3 bases, and the junction held 11 bases outside the gene matches. The CDR3 protein is CASSQDYDSGSFYEQYF. The CDR3 DNA is TGCGCCAGCAGCCAAGATTATGATAGCGGGTCTTTCTACGAGCAGTACTTC.

CDR3 DNA: TGTGCCAGCAGCTTAGCAACGGCGTCAGGCTACACCTTC. Translated: CASSLATASGYTF. V usage is TRBV7-9 and J usage is TRBJ1-2, with no clear D. V was shortened by 0 bases and J by 8 bases, with 10 bases between the two germline ends. Germline assignment: CDR1 SEHNR and CDR2 FQNEAQ (reference sequence). This CDR3 has 13 residues.

The chain links TRBV4-1 to TRBJ1-2, with 9 bases that match TRBD1. The CDR3 covers 14 residues. V shed 5 bases and J 8 bases; nucleotides not matched to a gene: 9. CDR1 and CDR2 (germline): MGHRA, YSYEKL. The CDR3 nucleotides read TGCGCCAGCAGCGTCGGACAGGGGTTAGGAGGCTACACCTTC. It specifies CASSVGQGLGGYTF.

The V call is TRBV2, the J call TRBJ2-5; TRBD1 is a possible D gene (5 bases). With 1 base removed from V and 7 bases from J, the gap between germline ends came to 13 bases. The V gene's germline CDR1 is SNHLY and CDR2 FYNNEI. CDR3 length: 14 residues. The CDR3 coding sequence is TGTGCCAGCAGTGAAGTGACTGTTAGGGGGACCCAGTACTTC. Translating gives CASSEVTVRGTQYF. The full variable domain, rest sourced from reference TRBV2 and TRBJ2-5, is EPEVTQTPSHQVTQMGQEVILRCVPISNHLYFYWYRQILGQKVEFLVSFYNNEISEKSEIFDDQFSVERPDGSNFTLKIRSTKLEDSAMYFCASSEVTVRGTQYFGPGTRLLVL.

The chain employs TRBV9 and TRBJ2-7; D unresolved. V dropped 0 bases and J dropped 0 bases, with 10 bases sitting between them. Germline V gene data show CDR1 as SGDLS and CDR2 as YYNGEE. CDR3 length: 15 residues. CDR3 in amino acids: CASSVGNGPSYEQYF. DNA for the CDR3: TGTGCCAGCAGCGTAGGGAACGGACCCTCCTACGAGCAGTACTTC.

The rearrangement uses TRBV7-6 and TRBJ1-4; 8 bases align to TRBD1. Per germline, CDR1 SGHVS and CDR2 FNYEAQ. The CDR3 extends over 13 amino acids. V trimming: 8 bases; J trimming: 5 bases; junction bases outside the gene matches: 4. CDR3 sequence: CASRRGPNEKLFF. The CDR3 DNA sequence: TGTGCCAGCCGCAGGGGGCCCAATGAAAAACTGTTTTTT.

Many counts were recorded for this clone. The CDR3 sequence is CASSRQGTDTQYF. CDR3 bases: TGCGCCAGCAGCCGGCAGGGGACAGATACGCAGTATTTT. The gene calls are TRBV10-2 and TRBJ2-3; D is possibly TRBD1 (6 bases). V was clipped by 6 bases and J by 3 bases, with 10 bases between them. The CDR3 has 13 amino acids. Germline CDR1 and CDR2: WSHSY and SAAADI.

The gene calls are TRBV12-5 and TRBJ1-1; TRBD1 might be the D (5 bases). From germline, CDR1 is LGHNT and CDR2 FRNRAP. V lost 7 bases and J 5 bases, leaving 20 bases between the germline ends. The CDR3 is 15 residues long. The chain's CDR3 is CASASVGAMRTEAFF. Here the CDR3 DNA reads TGTGCTAGTGCCTCGGTTGGGGCGATGAGGACTGAAGCTTTCTTT.